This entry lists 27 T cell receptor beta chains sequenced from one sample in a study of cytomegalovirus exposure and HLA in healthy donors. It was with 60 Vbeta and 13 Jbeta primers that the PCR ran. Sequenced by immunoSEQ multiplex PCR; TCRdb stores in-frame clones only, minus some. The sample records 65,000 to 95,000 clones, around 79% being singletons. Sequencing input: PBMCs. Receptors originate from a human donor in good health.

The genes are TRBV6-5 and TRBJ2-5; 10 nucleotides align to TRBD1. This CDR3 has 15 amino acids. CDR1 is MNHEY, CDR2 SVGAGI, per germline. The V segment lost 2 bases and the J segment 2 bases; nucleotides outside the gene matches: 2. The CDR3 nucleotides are TGTGCCAGCAGTTACCGGACAGGGGGTCAAGAGACCCAGTACTTC. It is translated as CASSYRTGGQETQYF.

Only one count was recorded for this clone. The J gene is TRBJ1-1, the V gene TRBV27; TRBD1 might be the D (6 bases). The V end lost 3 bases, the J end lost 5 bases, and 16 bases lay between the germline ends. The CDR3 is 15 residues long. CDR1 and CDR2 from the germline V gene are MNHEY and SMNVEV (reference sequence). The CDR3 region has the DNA TGTGCCAGCAGTTTTAGCCCCAGGGGCCGGACTGAAGCTTTCTTT. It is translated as CASSFSPRGRTEAFF.

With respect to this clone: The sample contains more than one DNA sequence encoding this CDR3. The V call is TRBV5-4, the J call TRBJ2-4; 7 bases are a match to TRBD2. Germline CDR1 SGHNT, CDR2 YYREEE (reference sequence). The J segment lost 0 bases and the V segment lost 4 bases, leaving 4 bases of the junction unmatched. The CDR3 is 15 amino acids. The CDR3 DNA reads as TGTGCCAGCAGCCCGGGGGGATTAGCCAAAAACATTCAGTACTTC. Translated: CASSPGGLAKNIQYF.

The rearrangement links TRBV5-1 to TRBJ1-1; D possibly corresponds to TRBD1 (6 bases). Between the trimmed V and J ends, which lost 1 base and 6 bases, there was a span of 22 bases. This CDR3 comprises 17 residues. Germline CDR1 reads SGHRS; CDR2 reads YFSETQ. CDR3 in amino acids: CASSLIGVQGGYAEAFF. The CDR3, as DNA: TGCGCCAGCAGCTTGATTGGCGTACAGGGTGGGTACGCTGAAGCTTTCTTT.

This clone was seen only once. The DNA for the CDR3 is TGTGCCAGCAGCTACCAGGGGGGCCGCTACAATGAGCAGTTCTTC. As protein: CASSYQGGRYNEQFF. This sequence joins TRBV13 and TRBJ2-1; a weak D match, TRBD1 (7 bases). V lost 4 bases, J lost 3 bases, and 13 bases lay in between. Germline V gene data show CDR1 as PRHDT and CDR2 as FYEKMQ (reference sequence). CDR3 length: 15 amino acids.

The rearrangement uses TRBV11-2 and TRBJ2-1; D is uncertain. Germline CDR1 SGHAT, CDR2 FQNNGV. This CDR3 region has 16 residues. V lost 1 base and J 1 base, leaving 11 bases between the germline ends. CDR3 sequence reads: CASSLGPEPSYNEQFF. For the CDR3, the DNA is TGTGCCAGCAGCTTAGGTCCTGAGCCGTCCTACAATGAGCAGTTCTTC.

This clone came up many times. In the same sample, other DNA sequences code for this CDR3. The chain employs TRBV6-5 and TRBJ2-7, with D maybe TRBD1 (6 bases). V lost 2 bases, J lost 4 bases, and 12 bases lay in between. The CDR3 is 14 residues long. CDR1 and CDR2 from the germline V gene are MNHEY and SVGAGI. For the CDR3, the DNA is TGTGCCAGCAGTTACGGGCAGGGGCCTTACGAGCAGTACTTC. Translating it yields CASSYGQGPYEQYF.

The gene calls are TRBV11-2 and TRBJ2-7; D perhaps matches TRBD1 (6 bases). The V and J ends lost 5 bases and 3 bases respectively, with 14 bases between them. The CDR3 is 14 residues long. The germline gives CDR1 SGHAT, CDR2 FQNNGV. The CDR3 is CASSVRGSGYEQYF. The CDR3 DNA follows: TGTGCCAGCAGCGTCAGGGGTTCGGGCTACGAGCAGTACTTC.

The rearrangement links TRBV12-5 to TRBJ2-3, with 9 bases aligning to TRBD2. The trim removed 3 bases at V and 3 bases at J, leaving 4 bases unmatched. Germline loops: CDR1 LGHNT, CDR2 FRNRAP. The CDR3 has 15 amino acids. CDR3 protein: CASGFRGGGTDTQYF. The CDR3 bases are TGTGCTAGTGGTTTTCGCGGGGGGGGGACAGATACGCAGTATTTT.

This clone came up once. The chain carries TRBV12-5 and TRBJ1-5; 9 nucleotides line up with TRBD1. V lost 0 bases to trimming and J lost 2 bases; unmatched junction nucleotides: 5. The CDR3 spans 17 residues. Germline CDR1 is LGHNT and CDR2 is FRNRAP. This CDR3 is CASGLVGTGIGNQPQHF. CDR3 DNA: TGTGCTAGTGGTTTGGTCGGGACAGGGATCGGCAATCAGCCCCAGCATTTT. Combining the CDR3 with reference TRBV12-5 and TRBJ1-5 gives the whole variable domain DARVTQTPRHKVTEMGQEVTMRCQPILGHNTVFWYRQTMMQGLELLAYFRNRAPLDDSGMPKDRFSAEMPDATLATLKIQPSEPRDSAVYFCASGLVGTGIGNQPQHFGDGTRLSIL.

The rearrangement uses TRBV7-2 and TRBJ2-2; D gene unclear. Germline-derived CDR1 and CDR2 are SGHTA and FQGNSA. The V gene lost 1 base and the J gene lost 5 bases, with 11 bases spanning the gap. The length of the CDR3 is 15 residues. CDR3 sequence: CASSLVARGTGELFF. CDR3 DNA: TGTGCCAGCAGCTTAGTAGCCCGCGGTACCGGGGAGCTGTTTTTT.

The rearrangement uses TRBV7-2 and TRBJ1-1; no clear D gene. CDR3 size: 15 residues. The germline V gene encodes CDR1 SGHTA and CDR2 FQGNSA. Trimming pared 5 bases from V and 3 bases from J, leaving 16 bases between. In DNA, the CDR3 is TGTGCCAGCAGCCACTATCTCTCCGGCGACACTGAAGCTTTCTTT. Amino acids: CASSHYLSGDTEAFF.

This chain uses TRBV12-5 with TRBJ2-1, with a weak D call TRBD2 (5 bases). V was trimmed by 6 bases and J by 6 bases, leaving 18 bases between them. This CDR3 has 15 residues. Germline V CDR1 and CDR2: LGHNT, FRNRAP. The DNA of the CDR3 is TGTGCTAGTGGCTCCCCGGGCGGGTTAATCAATGAGCAGTTCTTC. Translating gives CASGSPGGLINEQFF. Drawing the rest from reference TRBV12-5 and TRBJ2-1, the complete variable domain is DARVTQTPRHKVTEMGQEVTMRCQPILGHNTVFWYRQTMMQGLELLAYFRNRAPLDDSGMPKDRFSAEMPDATLATLKIQPSEPRDSAVYFCASGSPGGLINEQFFGPGTRLTVL.

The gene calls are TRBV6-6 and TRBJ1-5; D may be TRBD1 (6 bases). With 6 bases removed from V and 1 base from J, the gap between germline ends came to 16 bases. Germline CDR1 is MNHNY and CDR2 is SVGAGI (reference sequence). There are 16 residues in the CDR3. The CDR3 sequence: CASRDRDKGSNQPQHF. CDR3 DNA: TGTGCCAGCAGGGACCGGGACAAGGGAAGCAATCAGCCCCAGCATTTT.

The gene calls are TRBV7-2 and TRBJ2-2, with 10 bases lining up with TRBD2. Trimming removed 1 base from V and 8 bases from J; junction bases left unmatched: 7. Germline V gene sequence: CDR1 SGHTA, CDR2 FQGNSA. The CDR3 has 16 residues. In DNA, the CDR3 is TGTGCCAGCAGCTTAGAGGTCCTAGCGGGGGTGGGGGAGCTGTTTTTT. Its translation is CASSLEVLAGVGELFF.

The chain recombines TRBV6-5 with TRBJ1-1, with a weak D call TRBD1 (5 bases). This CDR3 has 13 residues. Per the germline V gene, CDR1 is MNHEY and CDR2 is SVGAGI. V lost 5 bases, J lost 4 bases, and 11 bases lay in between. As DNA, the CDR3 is TGTGCCAGCAGTGACCGACAGCCCACTGAAGCTTTCTTT. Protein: CASSDRQPTEAFF.

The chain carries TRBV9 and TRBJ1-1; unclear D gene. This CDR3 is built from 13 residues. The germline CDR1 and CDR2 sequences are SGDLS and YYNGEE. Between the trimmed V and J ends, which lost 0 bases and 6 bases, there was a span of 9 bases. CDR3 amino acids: CASSVVREAEAFF. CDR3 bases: TGTGCCAGCAGCGTAGTGAGAGAAGCTGAAGCTTTCTTT.

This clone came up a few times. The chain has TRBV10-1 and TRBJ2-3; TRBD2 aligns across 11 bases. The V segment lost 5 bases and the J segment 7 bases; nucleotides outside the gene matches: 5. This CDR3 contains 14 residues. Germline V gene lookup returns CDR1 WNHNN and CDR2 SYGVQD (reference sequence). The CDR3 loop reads CASSFSGGAHTQYF. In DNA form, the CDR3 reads TGCGCCAGCAGTTTTAGCGGGGGGGCCCATACGCAGTATTTT.

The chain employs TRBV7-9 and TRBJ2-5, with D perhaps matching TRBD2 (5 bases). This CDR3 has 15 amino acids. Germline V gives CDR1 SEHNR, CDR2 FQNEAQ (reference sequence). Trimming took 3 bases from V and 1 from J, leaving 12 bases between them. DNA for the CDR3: TGTGCCAGCAGCTTGGGCGGGTCACTCCAAGAGACCCAGTACTTC. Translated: CASSLGGSLQETQYF.

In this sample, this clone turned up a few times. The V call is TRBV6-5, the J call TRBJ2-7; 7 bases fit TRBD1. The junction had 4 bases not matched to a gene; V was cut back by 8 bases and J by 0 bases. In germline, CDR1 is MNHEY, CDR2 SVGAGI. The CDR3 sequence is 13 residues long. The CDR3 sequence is CASCRDSSYEQYF. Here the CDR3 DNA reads TGTGCCAGCTGCCGGGACAGCTCCTACGAGCAGTACTTC.

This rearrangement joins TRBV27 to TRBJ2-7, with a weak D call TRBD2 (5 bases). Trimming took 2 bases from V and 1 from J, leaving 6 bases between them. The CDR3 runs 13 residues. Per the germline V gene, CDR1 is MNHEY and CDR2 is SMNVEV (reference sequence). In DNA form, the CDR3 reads TGTGCCAGCAGTTTAGGCGGGTCCTACGAGCAGTACTTC. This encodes CASSLGGSYEQYF.

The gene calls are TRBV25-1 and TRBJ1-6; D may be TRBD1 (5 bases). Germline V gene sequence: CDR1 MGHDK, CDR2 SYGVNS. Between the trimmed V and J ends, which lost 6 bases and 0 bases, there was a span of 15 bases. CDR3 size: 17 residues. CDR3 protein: CASRGWGLSSYNSPLHF. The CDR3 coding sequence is TGTGCCAGCAGAGGGTGGGGACTGAGCTCCTATAATTCACCCCTCCACTTT.

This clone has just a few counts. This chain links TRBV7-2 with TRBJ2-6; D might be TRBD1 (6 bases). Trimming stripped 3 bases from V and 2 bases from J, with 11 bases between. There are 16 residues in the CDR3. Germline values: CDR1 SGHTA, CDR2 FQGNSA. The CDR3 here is CASSLYRDTGANVLTF. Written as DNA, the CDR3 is TGTGCCAGCAGCTTGTACAGGGATACTGGGGCCAACGTCCTGACTTTC.

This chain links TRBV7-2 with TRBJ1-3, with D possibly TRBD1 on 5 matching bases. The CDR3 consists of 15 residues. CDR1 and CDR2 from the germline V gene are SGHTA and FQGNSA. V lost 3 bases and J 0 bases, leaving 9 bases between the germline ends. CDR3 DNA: TGTGCCAGCAGCTTTGGGGGGAACTCTGGAAACACCATATATTTT. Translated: CASSFGGNSGNTIYF.

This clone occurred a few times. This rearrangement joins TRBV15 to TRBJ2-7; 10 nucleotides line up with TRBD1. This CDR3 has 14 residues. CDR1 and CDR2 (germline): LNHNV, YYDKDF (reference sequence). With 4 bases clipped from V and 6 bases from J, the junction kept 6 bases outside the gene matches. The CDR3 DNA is TGTGCCACCAGCATCCGGGACAGGGGCTCCGAGCAGTACTTC. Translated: CATSIRDRGSEQYF. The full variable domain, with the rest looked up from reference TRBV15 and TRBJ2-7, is DAMVIQNPRYQVTQFGKPVTLSCSQTLNHNVMYWYQQKSSQAPKLLFHYYDKDFNNEADTPDNFQSRRPNTSFCFLDIRSPGLGDTAMYLCATSIRDRGSEQYFGPGTRLTVT.

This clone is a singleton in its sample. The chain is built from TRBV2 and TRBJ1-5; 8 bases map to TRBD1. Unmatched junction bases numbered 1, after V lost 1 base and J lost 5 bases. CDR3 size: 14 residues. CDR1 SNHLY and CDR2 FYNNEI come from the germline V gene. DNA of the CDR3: TGTGCCAGCAGTGAAGGGACAGGGCATCAGCCCCAGCATTTT. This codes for CASSEGTGHQPQHF.

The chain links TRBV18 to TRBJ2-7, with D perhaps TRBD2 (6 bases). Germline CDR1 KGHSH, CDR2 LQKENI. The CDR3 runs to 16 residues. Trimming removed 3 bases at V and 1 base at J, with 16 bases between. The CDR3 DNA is TGTGCCAGCTCACCGGGGGTAGGGAGGAATTCCTACGAGCAGTACTTC. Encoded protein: CASSPGVGRNSYEQYF. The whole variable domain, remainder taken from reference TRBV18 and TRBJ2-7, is NAGVMQNPRHLVRRRGQEARLRCSPMKGHSHVYWYRQLPEEGLKFMVYLQKENIIDESGMPKERFSAEFPKEGPSILRIQQVVRGDSAAYFCASSPGVGRNSYEQYFGPGTRLTVT.